One sample yielded the 8 T cell receptor beta chains listed below, sequenced in a study of cytotoxic CD8 clonotypes in ibrutinib-treated CLL listed by TCRdb under 2021. The library was made by the immunoSEQ multiplex PCR assay. As stored in TCRdb, this immuneACCESS dataset retains in-frame rearrangements with V and J assigned. A fraction of the clones does not appear; measured against another copy, unresolved V genes explain less than half of the discrepancy, and the remainder lacks a known reason. Recorded for this sample are 73,000 or so clones; about 64% of them occurred a single time. The top ten clones comprise 5.7% of the sample. Read against the paper, the sample's time point label means: about twelve months on ibrutinib. The sample in question was PBMCs, obtained after 12 months of ibrutinib treatment. The receptors here all came from a human donor with chronic lymphocytic leukemia.

This clone was seen only once. The chain couples TRBV7-2 to TRBJ2-7; TRBD1 aligns across 10 bases. After removal of 3 bases from V and 4 bases from J, the junction contained 6 bases not matched to a gene. The CDR3 covers 15 residues. The germline V gene has CDR1 SGHTA and CDR2 FQGNSA. In nucleotides, the CDR3 is TGTGCCAGCAGCTTGACAGGGGGCGCCGGTTACGAGCAGTACTTC. Protein product: CASSLTGGAGYEQYF.

J is TRBJ2-2 and V is TRBV29-1; D possibly matches TRBD1 or TRBD2 (6 bases each). Looked up from germline, CDR1 is SQVTM and CDR2 is ANQGSEA. CDR3 length equals 14 residues. Trimming stripped 0 bases from V and 13 bases from J, with 18 bases between. The CDR3 coding sequence is TGCAGCGTTGAAGAGGGGTTAAGGGGGGCTGGGCTGTTTTTT. Amino acids: CSVEEGLRGAGLFF.

The sample holds a few counts of this clone. The chain employs TRBV18 and TRBJ2-5, with D possibly matching TRBD1 (5 bases). Germline assignment: CDR1 KGHSH and CDR2 LQKENI. Trimming left V 5 bases short and J 2 bases short, with 9 bases between. The CDR3 is 13 residues long. This chain's CDR3 is CASSATAQETQYF. The CDR3 DNA follows: TGTGCCAGCTCAGCGACAGCACAAGAGACCCAGTACTTC.

By sample fraction, this clone is medium-sized. This sequence joins TRBV5-4 and TRBJ2-7; TRBD2 matches 11 bases. Germline V gene lookup returns CDR1 SGHNT and CDR2 YYREEE (reference sequence). The CDR3 is 15 amino acids. The V segment lost 2 bases and the J segment 3 bases; nucleotides outside the gene matches: 4. The CDR3 nucleotides are TGTGCCAGCAGCTTTACTAGCGGGGGTGTCTACGAGCAGTACTTC. Translation: CASSFTSGGVYEQYF.

The rearrangement links TRBV30 to TRBJ1-5; D possibly corresponds to TRBD1 (5 bases). Germline CDR1 reads GTSNPN; CDR2 reads SVGIG (reference sequence). The CDR3 sequence is 20 residues long. V was trimmed by 0 bases and J by 1 base, leaving 25 bases between them. The CDR3 nucleotides are TGTGCCTGGAGTGTAGGTTTAGGGGCAGGGATTCGGCTAAGCAATCAGCCCCAGCATTTT. It codes for CAWSVGLGAGIRLSNQPQHF.

The chain recombines TRBV5-4 with TRBJ2-5; 11 bases agree with TRBD2. J was trimmed by 4 bases and V by 1 base; bases with no gene match: 3. Germline V gives CDR1 SGHNT, CDR2 YYREEE (reference sequence). The CDR3 loop spans 15 amino acids. DNA of the CDR3: TGTGCCAGCAGCTTGACTAGCGGGGGAGCAGAGACCCAGTACTTC. Translating gives CASSLTSGGAETQYF. Supplemented by reference TRBV5-4 and TRBJ2-5, the full variable domain reads ETGVTQSPTHLIKTRGQQVTLRCSSQSGHNTVSWYQQALGQGPQFIFQYYREEENGRGNFPPRFSGLQFPNYSSELNVNALELDDSALYLCASSLTSGGAETQYFGPGTRLLVL.

The V call is TRBV2, the J call TRBJ1-6, with D uncertain. CDR1 SNHLY and CDR2 FYNNEI come from the germline V gene. Trimming took 8 bases from V and 7 from J, leaving 12 bases between them. There are 13 residues in the CDR3. This chain's CDR3 is CASLPGSNSPLHF. The DNA for the CDR3 is TGTGCCAGCTTACCCGGCAGCAATTCACCCCTCCACTTT.

V usage is TRBV9 and J usage is TRBJ1-4; D is possibly TRBD1 (6 bases). Trimming removed 0 bases at V and 5 bases at J, with 14 bases between. The CDR3 loop spans 16 amino acids. Germline assignment: CDR1 SGDLS and CDR2 YYNGEE. CDR3 region: CASSVASGTRNEKLFF. CDR3 in DNA: TGTGCCAGCAGCGTAGCTTCCGGGACAAGAAATGAAAAACTGTTTTTT.